The subject of this entry is one T cell receptor beta chain. The entry originates in a study of cytomegalovirus exposure and HLA in healthy donors. V was clipped by 5 bases and J by 4 bases, with 14 bases between them. The CDR3 runs 14 residues. The germline CDR1 and CDR2 sequences are SEHNR and FQNEAQ (reference sequence). Use of 60 Vbeta and 13 Jbeta primers characterized the PCR. Repertoires were generated with immunoSEQ multiplex PCR, while TCRdb's copy carries only in-frame clones and drops some. Altogether tens of thousands of clones are present, around 76% being singletons, with the ten largest covering around 5.4%.

V and J are TRBV7-9 and TRBJ1-2, with D uncertain. This TCR was sampled from a male donor in good health and CMV-seropositive. The sample was PBMCs. The CDR3 nucleotides are TGTGCCAGCAGCCCGACGACAACAACCTATGGCTACACCTTC. It yields the protein CASSPTTTTYGYTF.